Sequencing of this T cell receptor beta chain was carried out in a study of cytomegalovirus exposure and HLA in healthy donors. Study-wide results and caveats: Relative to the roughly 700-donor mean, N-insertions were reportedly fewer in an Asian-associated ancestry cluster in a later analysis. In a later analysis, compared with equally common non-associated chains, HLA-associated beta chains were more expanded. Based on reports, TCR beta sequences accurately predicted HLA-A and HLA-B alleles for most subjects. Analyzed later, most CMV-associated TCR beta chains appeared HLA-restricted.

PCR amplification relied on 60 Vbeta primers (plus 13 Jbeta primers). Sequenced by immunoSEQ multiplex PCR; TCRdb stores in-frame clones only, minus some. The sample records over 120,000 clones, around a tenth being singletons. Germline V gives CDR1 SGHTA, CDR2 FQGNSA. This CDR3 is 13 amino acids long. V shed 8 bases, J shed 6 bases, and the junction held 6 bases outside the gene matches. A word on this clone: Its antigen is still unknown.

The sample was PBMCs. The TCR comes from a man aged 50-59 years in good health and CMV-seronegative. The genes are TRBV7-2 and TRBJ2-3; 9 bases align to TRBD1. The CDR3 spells CASDDRGFDTQYF. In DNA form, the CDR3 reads TGTGCCAGCGACGACAGGGGGTTCGATACGCAGTATTTT. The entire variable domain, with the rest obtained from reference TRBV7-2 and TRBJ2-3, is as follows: GAGVSQSPSNKVTEKGKDVELRCDPISGHTALYWYRQSLGQGLEFLIYFQGNSAPDKSGLPSDRFSAERTGGSVSTLTIQRTQQEDSAVYLCASDDRGFDTQYFGPGTRLTVL.